The present T cell receptor (beta chain) was sequenced within a study of low-dose radiotherapy and immunotherapy resistance in tumors. This clonotype was recorded at least ten times. The time point denotes: after trial treatment. Treatment of the sample: LDRT plus nivolumab, ipilimumab, low-dose cyclophosphamide and aspirin (RACIN trial). TRAV- and TRBV-specific primers, spanning alpha and beta chains, primed first-strand cDNA. The authors amplified TCRs for roughly 20 PCR cycles with a constant-region primer and a V-primer adapter. TCRdb independently ran MiXCR on the reads; one entry per CDR3 protein. This sample has 95,000 to 100,000 distinct CDR3 sequences, with roughly 20% found just once. V dropped 4 bases and J dropped 1; count of bases not matched to a gene: 18. Germline-derived CDR1 and CDR2 are MGHRA and YSYEKL. This CDR3 has 20 residues.

Sample: PBMCs, taken after low-dose radiotherapy plus immunotherapy. This chain links TRBV4-1 with TRBJ2-1, with 8 bases lining up with TRBD1. The clonotype was recovered from a male donor with prostate cancer. Here the CDR3 DNA reads TGCGCCAGCAGCCTCCCCAGGGGCAAGACAGGGGTCACTTCCTACAATGAGCAGTTCTTC. Protein product: CASSLPRGKTGVTSYNEQFF.